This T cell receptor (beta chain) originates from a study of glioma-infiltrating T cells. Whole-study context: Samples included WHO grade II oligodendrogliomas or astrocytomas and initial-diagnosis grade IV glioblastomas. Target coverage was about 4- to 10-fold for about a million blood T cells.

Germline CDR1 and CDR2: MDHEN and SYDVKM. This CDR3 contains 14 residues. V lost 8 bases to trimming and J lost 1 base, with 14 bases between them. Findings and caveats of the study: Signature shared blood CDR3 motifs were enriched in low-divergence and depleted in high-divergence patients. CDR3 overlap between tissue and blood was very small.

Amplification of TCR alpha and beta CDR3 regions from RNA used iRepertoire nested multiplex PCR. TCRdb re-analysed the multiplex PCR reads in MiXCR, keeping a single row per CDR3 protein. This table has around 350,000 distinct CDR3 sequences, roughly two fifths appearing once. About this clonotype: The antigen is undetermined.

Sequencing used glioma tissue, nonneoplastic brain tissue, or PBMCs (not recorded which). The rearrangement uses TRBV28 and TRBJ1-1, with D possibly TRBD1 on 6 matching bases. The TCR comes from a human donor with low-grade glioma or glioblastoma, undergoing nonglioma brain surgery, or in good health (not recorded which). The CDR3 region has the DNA TGTGCCAGCTTCGCCCCAGGGGAGAACACTGAAGCTTTCTTT. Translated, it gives CASFAPGENTEAFF.